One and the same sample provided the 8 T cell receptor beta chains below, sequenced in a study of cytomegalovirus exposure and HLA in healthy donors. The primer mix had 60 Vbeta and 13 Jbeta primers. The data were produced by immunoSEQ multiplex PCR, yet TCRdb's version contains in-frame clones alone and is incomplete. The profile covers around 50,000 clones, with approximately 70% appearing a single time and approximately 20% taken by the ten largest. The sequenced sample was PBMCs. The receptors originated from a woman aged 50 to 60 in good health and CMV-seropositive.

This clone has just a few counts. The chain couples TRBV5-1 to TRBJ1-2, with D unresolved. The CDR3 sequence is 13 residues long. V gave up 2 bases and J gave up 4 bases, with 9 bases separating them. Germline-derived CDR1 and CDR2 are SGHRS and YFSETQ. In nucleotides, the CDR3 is TGCGCCAGCAGCTTAGACGGGAGCTATGGCTACACCTTC. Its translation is CASSLDGSYGYTF.

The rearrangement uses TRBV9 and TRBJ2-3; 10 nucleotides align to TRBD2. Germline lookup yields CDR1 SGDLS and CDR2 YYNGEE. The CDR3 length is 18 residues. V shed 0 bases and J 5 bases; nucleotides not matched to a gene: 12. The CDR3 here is CASSVATSSGGNLDTQYF. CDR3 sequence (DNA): TGTGCCAGCAGCGTAGCCACGTCTAGCGGGGGTAATTTAGATACGCAGTATTTT. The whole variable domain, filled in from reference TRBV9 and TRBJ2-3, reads DSGVTQTPKHLITATGQRVTLRCSPRSGDLSVYWYQQSLDQGLQFLIQYYNGEERAKGNILERFSAQQFPDLHSELNLSSLELGDSALYFCASSVATSSGGNLDTQYFGPGTRLTVL.

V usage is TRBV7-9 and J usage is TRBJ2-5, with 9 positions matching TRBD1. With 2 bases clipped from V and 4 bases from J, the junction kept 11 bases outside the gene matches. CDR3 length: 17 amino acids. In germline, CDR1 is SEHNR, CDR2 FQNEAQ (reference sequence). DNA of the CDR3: TGTGCCAGCAGCTTACCCGAACAGGGGGCAGGAGGAGAGACCCAGTACTTC. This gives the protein CASSLPEQGAGGETQYF.

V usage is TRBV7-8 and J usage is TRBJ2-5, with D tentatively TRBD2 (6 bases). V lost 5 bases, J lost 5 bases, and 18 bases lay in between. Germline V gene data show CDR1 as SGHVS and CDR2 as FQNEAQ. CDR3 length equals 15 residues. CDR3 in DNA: TGTGCCAGCAGCACCTTACTAGGGAGGATCGAGACCCAGTACTTC. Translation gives CASSTLLGRIETQYF.

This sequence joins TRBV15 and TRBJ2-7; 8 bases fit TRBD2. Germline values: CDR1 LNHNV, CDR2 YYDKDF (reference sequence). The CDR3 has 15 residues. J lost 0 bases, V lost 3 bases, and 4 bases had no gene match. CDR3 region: CATSSRLASSYEQYF. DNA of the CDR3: TGTGCCACCAGCAGCAGACTAGCGAGCTCCTACGAGCAGTACTTC.

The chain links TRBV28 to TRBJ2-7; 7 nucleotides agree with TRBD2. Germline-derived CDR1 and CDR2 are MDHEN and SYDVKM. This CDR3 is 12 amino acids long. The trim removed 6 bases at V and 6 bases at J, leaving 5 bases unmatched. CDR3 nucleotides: TGTGCCAGCAGCTTCCCGGGGGGCGAGCAGTACTTC. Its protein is CASSFPGGEQYF.

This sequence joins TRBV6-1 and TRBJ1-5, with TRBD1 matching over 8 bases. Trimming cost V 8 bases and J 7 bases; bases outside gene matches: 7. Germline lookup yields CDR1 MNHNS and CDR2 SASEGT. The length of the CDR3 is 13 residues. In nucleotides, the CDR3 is TGTGCCAGCCAGCAGGGGGCAAAGCAGCCCCAGCATTTT. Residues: CASQQGAKQPQHF.

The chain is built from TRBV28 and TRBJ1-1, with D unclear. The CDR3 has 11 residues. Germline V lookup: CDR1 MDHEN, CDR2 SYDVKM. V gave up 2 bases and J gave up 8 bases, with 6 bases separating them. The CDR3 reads CASSLALEAFF. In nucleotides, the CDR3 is TGTGCCAGCAGTTTAGCGCTAGAAGCTTTCTTT.